Below are 22 T cell receptor beta chains sequenced from a single sample in a study of blood T cell repertoires in COVID-19. Data came from immunoSEQ multiplex PCR; TCRdb stores just in-frame clones and leaves some out. The sample has roughly 330,000 clones; roughly 90% are singletons. The sample taken for sequencing was peripheral blood. All receptors derive from a man between 18 and 35 years old who had recovered from COVID-19.

This clone turned up a few times. The V gene is TRBV13, the J gene TRBJ2-3; 8 bases are shared with TRBD2. The CDR3 runs 14 residues. With V trimmed by 1 base and J by 5 bases, 2 bases remained unmatched. CDR1 is PRHDT, CDR2 FYEKMQ, per germline (reference sequence). The CDR3 DNA reads as TGTGCCAGCAGCTTAGTTCTAGCGGGAGATACGCAGTATTTT. Protein product: CASSLVLAGDTQYF. The full variable domain, rest sourced from reference TRBV13 and TRBJ2-3, is AAGVIQSPRHLIKEKRETATLKCYPIPRHDTVYWYQQGPGQDPQFLISFYEKMQSDKGSIPDRFSAQQFSDYHSELNMSSLELGDSALYFCASSLVLAGDTQYFGPGTRLTVL.

Of note for this clone: An end of the junction differs from the germline gene, which may be a read error. The rearrangement links TRBV25-1 to TRBJ1-5; no clear D. This CDR3 has 15 amino acids. The germline gives CDR1 MGHDK, CDR2 SYGVNS. The CDR3 nucleotides are TGTGCCAGCAGCGAATTTGGACTCACCAATCAGCCCCAGCATTTT. Translation gives CASSEFGLTNQPQHF.

This clone is a singleton in its sample. The V and J genes are TRBV6-4 and TRBJ2-1; 7 bases agree with TRBD2. Germline loops: CDR1 MRHNA, CDR2 SNTAGT. The CDR3 has 14 residues. V lost 5 bases, J lost 5 bases, and 6 bases stayed unmatched. The DNA of the CDR3 is TGTGCCAGCAGTAAGCGGGGCAGTGACAATGAGCAGTTCTTC. As protein: CASSKRGSDNEQFF.

V and J are TRBV6-5 and TRBJ2-3, with 7 bases matching TRBD2. Germline V gene lookup returns CDR1 MNHEY and CDR2 SVGAGI. This CDR3 spans 15 amino acids. V was clipped by 0 bases and J by 8 bases; unmatched bases: 8. CDR3 loop: CASSYSTSPRATQYF. In nucleotides, the CDR3 is TGTGCCAGCAGTTACTCGACTAGCCCAAGGGCTACGCAGTATTTT.

V and J are TRBV19 and TRBJ1-2; D unresolved. The CDR3 extends over 13 amino acids. Trimming took off 7 bases at V and 5 bases at J, with 14 bases between the two ends. Germline assignment: CDR1 LNHDA and CDR2 SQIVND (reference sequence). In nucleotides, the CDR3 is TGTGCCAGTACTTCTGGTGGAGGGTATGGCTACACCTTC. Encoded protein: CASTSGGGYGYTF.

The table lists this clone with a count of one. CDR3 in amino acids: CASSSRQGSYYNEQFF. CDR3 DNA sequence: TGTGCCAGCAGTTCCCGACAGGGGTCCTACTACAATGAGCAGTTCTTC. The chain links TRBV27 to TRBJ2-1, with 8 positions matching TRBD1. The CDR3 contains 16 residues. Germline lookup yields CDR1 MNHEY and CDR2 SMNVEV (reference sequence). Trimming cost V 4 bases and J 3 bases; bases outside gene matches: 8.

The chain employs TRBV7-6 and TRBJ2-5; D is undetermined. Per the germline V gene, CDR1 is SGHVS and CDR2 is FNYEAQ. Trimming took 2 bases from V and 2 from J, leaving 6 bases between them. This CDR3 spans 13 amino acids. The CDR3 reads CASSLINQETQYF. The CDR3 bases are TGTGCCAGCAGCTTAATAAATCAAGAGACCCAGTACTTC.

V is TRBV5-1 and J is TRBJ1-1; D unclear. This CDR3 comprises 15 residues. In germline, CDR1 is SGHRS, CDR2 YFSETQ. Trimming cost V 0 bases and J 0 bases, with 9 bases left between them. In nucleotides, the CDR3 is TGCGCCAGCAGCTTGGAGTCGGGGATGAACACTGAAGCTTTCTTT. It specifies CASSLESGMNTEAFF.

The genes are TRBV7-2 and TRBJ2-7; TRBD1 is a possible D gene (6 bases). CDR3 size: 13 residues. V dropped 5 bases and J dropped 5 bases, with 13 bases sitting between them. CDR1 is SGHTA and CDR2 is FQGNSA in the germline V gene. DNA for the CDR3: TGTGCCAGCAGCCCTCAGGGGATCCACGAGCAGTACTTC. The encoded protein is CASSPQGIHEQYF.

This chain connects TRBV6-6 to TRBJ2-5; TRBD1 is a possible D gene (6 bases). The CDR3 covers 14 residues. Per the germline V gene, CDR1 is MNHNY and CDR2 is SVGAGI (reference sequence). Trimming removed 7 bases at V and 1 base at J, with 13 bases between. The CDR3 sequence: CASTSGRGQETQYF. In nucleotides, the CDR3 is TGTGCCAGCACCTCGGGCAGGGGCCAAGAGACCCAGTACTTC.

The chain couples TRBV11-3 to TRBJ2-1; TRBD1 matches at 11 bases. Per germline, CDR1 SGHNT and CDR2 YENEEA. Trimming at V came to 5 bases and at J to 5 bases, leaving 5 bases not matched to a gene. This CDR3 comprises 15 residues. CDR3 DNA: TGTGCCAGCAGCAGAGGACAGGGGGCGAACAATGAGCAGTTCTTC. The encoded protein is CASSRGQGANNEQFF.

This chain connects TRBV6-5 to TRBJ1-6; weak D call: TRBD1 (5 bases). Trimming took 8 bases from V and 7 from J, leaving 12 bases between them. Germline V gene sequence: CDR1 MNHEY, CDR2 SVGAGI. This CDR3 is 13 amino acids long. The CDR3 loop is CASYPEGNSPLHF. CDR3 nucleotide sequence: TGTGCCAGCTATCCGGAGGGGAATTCACCCCTCCACTTT.

V gene TRBV7-8 combines with J gene TRBJ1-1; no reliable D call. Germline lookup yields CDR1 SGHVS and CDR2 FQNEAQ. This CDR3 spans 13 amino acids. The V end was cut by 3 bases, the J end by 5 bases, with 10 bases between. The CDR3 coding sequence is TGTGCCAGCAGCTTTATGGAGGGAACTGAAGCTTTCTTT. It is translated as CASSFMEGTEAFF.

This chain connects TRBV24-1 to TRBJ1-5; D gene unclear. Looked up from germline, CDR1 is KGHDR and CDR2 is SFDVKD. V was shortened by 1 base and J by 4 bases, with 13 bases between the two germline ends. This CDR3 has 16 residues. CDR3 residues: CATSDLSEQRNQPQHF. The CDR3 nucleotides read TGTGCCACCAGTGATTTAAGTGAGCAACGTAATCAGCCCCAGCATTTT.

The chain combines TRBV5-1 with TRBJ2-1; D is ambiguous. The germline CDR1 and CDR2 sequences are SGHRS and YFSETQ. V gave up 0 bases and J gave up 8 bases, with 9 bases separating them. The CDR3 contains 13 residues. CDR3 nucleotides: TGCGCCAGCAGCTTGGGAGGTGAGGATGAGCAGTTCTTC. Its protein is CASSLGGEDEQFF.

The chain links TRBV6-6 to TRBJ1-2; D is unclear. CDR3 size: 13 residues. V lost 5 bases and J 3 bases, leaving 10 bases between the germline ends. Germline-derived CDR1 and CDR2 are MNHNY and SVGAGI (reference sequence). The CDR3 nucleotides are TGTGCCAGCAGTCTCCGGGTCGACTATGGCTACACCTTC. Translated, it gives CASSLRVDYGYTF.

CDR3 nucleotides: TGTGCCAGCAGCTCCAGAGTCCCCCCTAGGGAGACCCAGTACTTC. Protein: CASSSRVPPRETQYF. The chain uses TRBV25-1 and TRBJ2-5, with D hard to call. With 6 bases removed from V and 5 bases from J, the gap between germline ends came to 19 bases. The V gene's germline CDR1 is MGHDK and CDR2 SYGVNS. The CDR3 covers 15 residues.

This clone was detected only a few times. The rearrangement links TRBV25-1 to TRBJ2-2; D is uncertain. The CDR3 has 13 residues. V lost 4 bases and J lost 1, with 4 bases in between. The V gene's germline CDR1 is MGHDK and CDR2 SYGVNS. For the CDR3, the DNA is TGTGCCAGCAGTGTACAGAACACCGGGGAGCTGTTTTTT. This codes for CASSVQNTGELFF.

This sequence joins TRBV10-3 and TRBJ1-2; no reliable D call. Germline CDR1 reads ENHRY; CDR2 reads SYGVKD. V was pared by 0 bases and J by 4 bases, with 12 bases between. This CDR3 has 15 residues. The CDR3 DNA reads TGTGCCATCAGTGAGTCGACCGGAGGGTCCTATGGCTACACCTTC. Translating it yields CAISESTGGSYGYTF.

This clone was observed once. The rearrangement uses TRBV15 and TRBJ2-7, with TRBD1 matching over 9 bases. This CDR3 has 15 amino acids. V was clipped by 5 bases and J by 2 bases; unmatched bases: 7. Per germline, CDR1 LNHNV and CDR2 YYDKDF (reference sequence). CDR3 DNA: TGTGCCACCAGCGGGGACAGGGAGAGACCCTACGAGCAGTACTTC. This encodes CATSGDRERPYEQYF.

V gene TRBV4-1 combines with J gene TRBJ1-4; no reliable D call. The CDR3 covers 13 residues. Per the germline V gene, CDR1 is MGHRA and CDR2 is YSYEKL. Between the trimmed V and J ends, which lost 6 bases and 5 bases, there was a span of 10 bases. DNA for the CDR3: TGCGCCAGCAGACTTAACCGGAATGAAAAACTGTTTTTT. It specifies CASRLNRNEKLFF.

The chain combines TRBV6-4 with TRBJ2-1; 7 nucleotides line up with TRBD2. J lost 1 base, V lost 5 bases, and 5 bases had no gene match. The CDR3 has 15 residues. Looked up from germline, CDR1 is MRHNA and CDR2 is SNTAGT. CDR3 in DNA: TGTGCCAGCAGTCGACTTAGCGGGTCCTACAATGAGCAGTTCTTC. Translated, it gives CASSRLSGSYNEQFF.